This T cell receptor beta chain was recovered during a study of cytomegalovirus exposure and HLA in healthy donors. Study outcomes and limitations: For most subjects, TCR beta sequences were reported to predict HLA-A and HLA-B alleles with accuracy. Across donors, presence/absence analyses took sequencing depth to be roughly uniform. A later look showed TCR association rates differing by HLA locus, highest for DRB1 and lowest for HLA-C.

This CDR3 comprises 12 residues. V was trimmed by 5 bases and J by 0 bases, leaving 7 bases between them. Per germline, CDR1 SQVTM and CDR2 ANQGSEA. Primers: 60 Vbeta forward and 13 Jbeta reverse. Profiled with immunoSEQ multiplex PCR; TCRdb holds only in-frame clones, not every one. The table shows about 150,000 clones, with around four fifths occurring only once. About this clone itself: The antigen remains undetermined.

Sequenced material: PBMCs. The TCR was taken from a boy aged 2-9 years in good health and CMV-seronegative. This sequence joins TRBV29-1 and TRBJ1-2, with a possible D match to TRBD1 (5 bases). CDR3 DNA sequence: TGCAGCGTTAGACAGACTAACTATGGCTACACCTTC. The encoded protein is CSVRQTNYGYTF. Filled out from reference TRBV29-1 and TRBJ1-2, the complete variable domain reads SAVISQKPSRDICQRGTSLTIQCQVDSQVTMMFWYRQQPGQSLTLIATANQGSEATYESGFVIDKFPISRPNLTFSTLTVSNMSPEDSSIYLCSVRQTNYGYTFGSGTRLTVV.